This T cell receptor (beta chain) stems from a study of beta chain features in type 1 diabetes. Study results and caveats: The question left open here concerned HLA type influencing TCRB rearrangement. Sequencing used cDNA, and cells with high TCR expression could therefore be over-represented. For Type 1 diabetes patients, all four CD4+ subsets carried TCRB CDR3s that were moderately but significantly shorter.

Each sorted population was over 95% pure. About this clone: Its antigen is still unknown.

TCRB transcripts that were expressed got sequenced, as all of the isolated RNA had been reverse transcribed. Mean read depth for naive, central memory and regulatory T cell samples was 3.5 million to 4.5 million reads. Repertoires were generated with immunoSEQ multiplex PCR, while TCRdb's copy carries only in-frame clones and drops some. The sample has 20,000 to 25,000 clones; roughly two thirds are singletons. This TCR was sampled from a man between 18 and 29 years old with type 1 diabetes. Specimen: Tregs from blood.

This CDR3 is CATSREKRDPVNEQFF. Here the CDR3 DNA reads TGTGCCACCAGCAGAGAGAAGCGGGATCCGGTAAATGAGCAGTTCTTC. The chain links TRBV15 to TRBJ2-1; 7 bases are a match to TRBD2. Germline V gives CDR1 LNHNV, CDR2 YYDKDF (reference sequence). J was trimmed by 7 bases and V by 0 bases; bases with no gene match: 9. The CDR3 is 16 amino acids.